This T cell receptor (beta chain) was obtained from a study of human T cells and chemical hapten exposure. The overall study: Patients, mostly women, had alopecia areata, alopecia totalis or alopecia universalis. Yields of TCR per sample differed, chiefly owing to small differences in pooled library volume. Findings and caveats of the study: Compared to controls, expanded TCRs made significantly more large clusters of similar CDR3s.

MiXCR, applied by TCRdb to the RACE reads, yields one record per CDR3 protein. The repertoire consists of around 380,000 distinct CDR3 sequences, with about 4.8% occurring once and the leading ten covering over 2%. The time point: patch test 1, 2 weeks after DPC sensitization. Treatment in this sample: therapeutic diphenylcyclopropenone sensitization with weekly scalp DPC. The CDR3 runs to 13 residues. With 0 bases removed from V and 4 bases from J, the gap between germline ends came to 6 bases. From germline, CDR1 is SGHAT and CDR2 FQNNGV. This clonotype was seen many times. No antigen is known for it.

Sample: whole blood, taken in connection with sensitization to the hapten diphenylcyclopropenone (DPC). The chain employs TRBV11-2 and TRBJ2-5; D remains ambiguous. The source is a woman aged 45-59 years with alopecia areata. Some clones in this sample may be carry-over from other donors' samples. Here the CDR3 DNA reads TGTGCCAGCAGCTTAGACCCACCAGAGACCCAGTACTTC. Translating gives CASSLDPPETQYF.